Listed here are 27 T cell receptor beta chains from one sample, sequenced in a study of CD8+CD57+ T cells in acquired aplastic anemia. The study profiled TCR beta VDJ and CDR3 using genomic DNA as template. MiXCR was run by TCRdb on the reads, yielding one entry per CDR3 protein. Of 400,000 to 450,000 distinct CDR3 sequences in the sample, around 72% were seen once. What was sequenced was sorted CD4+, CD8+, or CD8+CD57+ T cells (not recorded which) from PBMCs. The receptor set was obtained from a human donor in good health, serving as a control.

Regarding this clonotype: A much larger clone lies one base from this, so it may be a read error. The rearrangement joins TRBV19 to TRBJ1-1, with 7 bases fitting TRBD1. V was clipped by 1 base and J by 6 bases; unmatched bases: 2. CDR1 is LNHDA and CDR2 is SQIVND in the germline V gene (reference sequence). The CDR3 has 13 amino acids. CDR3 coding DNA: TGTGCCAGTAGTATAGCAGGGGGTGCTGAAGCTTTCTTT. It specifies CASSIAGGAEAFF.

The V call is TRBV5-1, the J call TRBJ1-1, with 10 bases lining up with TRBD1. The CDR3 contains 15 residues. V shed 4 bases, J shed 3 bases, and the junction held 6 bases outside the gene matches. CDR1 and CDR2 (germline): SGHRS, YFSETQ. DNA for the CDR3: TGCGCCAGCAGCAGGGACAGGGGCCCTTACACTGAAGCTTTCTTT. This translates into CASSRDRGPYTEAFF.

The rearrangement joins TRBV7-4 to TRBJ1-2, with D tentatively TRBD1 (5 bases). The CDR3 runs 14 residues. The ends were cut back, 5 bases at V and 4 bases at J, with 14 bases in the middle. Germline CDR1 and CDR2: SGHVT and SQSDAQ. The CDR3 reads CASSVVEQGYGYTF. The CDR3 nucleotides read TGTGCCAGCAGCGTAGTGGAGCAGGGCTATGGCTACACCTTC.

The J gene is TRBJ2-2, the V gene TRBV7-6; D remains ambiguous. Germline V gene sequence: CDR1 SGHVS, CDR2 FNYEAQ. This CDR3 region has 14 residues. V lost 1 base to trimming and J lost 3 bases, with 6 bases between them. The CDR3 sequence: CASSLVQDTGELFF. The CDR3 DNA follows: TGTGCCAGCAGCTTAGTTCAAGACACCGGGGAGCTGTTTTTT. Drawing the rest from reference TRBV7-6 and TRBJ2-2, the complete variable domain is GAGVSQSPRYKVTKRGQDVALRCDPISGHVSLYWYRQALGQGPEFLTYFNYEAQQDKSGLPNDRFSAERPEGSISTLTIQRTEQRDSAMYRCASSLVQDTGELFFGEGSRLTVL.

This clonotype was observed many times. The chain links TRBV5-8 to TRBJ1-2, with 8 bases that match TRBD1. The V and J ends lost 4 bases and 0 bases, in that order; junction bases with no gene match: 11. Germline V gene lookup returns CDR1 SGHTS and CDR2 YDEGEE. This CDR3 has 17 residues. CDR3: CASSRYRGGMANYGYTF. CDR3 sequence (DNA): TGTGCCAGCAGCCGCTACAGGGGGGGAATGGCTAACTATGGCTACACCTTC.

This clonotype was seen repeatedly, ten times or more. The chain recombines TRBV6-2 or TRBV6-3 with TRBJ1-4; D is ambiguous. This CDR3 spans 14 amino acids. CDR1 is MNHEY and CDR2 is SVGEGT in the germline V gene. V lost 4 bases and J 4 bases, leaving 10 bases between the germline ends. The CDR3 coding sequence is TGTGCCAGCAGTTGGGTCGGACTTAATGAAAAACTGTTTTTT. It yields the protein CASSWVGLNEKLFF.

As to this clonotype: The junction shows a germline mismatch at one end, possibly a read error. CDR3 coding DNA: TGTGCCAGTCCGGACGAAGGCTCCTACGAGCGGTACTTC. Protein product: CASPDEGSYERYF. The chain links TRBV19 to TRBJ2-7; D uncertain. This CDR3 is 13 amino acids long. CDR1 is LNHDA, CDR2 SQIVND, per germline (reference sequence).

This clonotype was counted once. Germline and junction disagree at one end, which may indicate a read error. V usage is TRBV7-9 and J usage is TRBJ1-2; a possible D gene is TRBD1 (5 bases). The germline gives CDR1 SEHNR, CDR2 FQNEAQ (reference sequence). The CDR3 loop spans 13 amino acids. This chain's CDR3 is CASSLEDTRTEAF. The DNA for the CDR3 is TGTGCCAGCAGCTTAGAGGACACGAGGACTGAAGCTTTC.

The DNA of the CDR3 is TGTGCCAGTAGTCTAGGAGGCTTTGATCCGCCCCAGCATTTT. It is translated as CASSLGGFDPPQHF. The rearrangement links TRBV19 to TRBJ1-5; no firm D call. CDR1 LNHDA and CDR2 SQIVND come from the germline V gene (reference sequence). The CDR3 has 14 amino acids. Trimming stripped 5 bases from V and 9 bases from J, with 17 bases between.

About this clonotype itself: Mismatch with germline at one junction end may stem from a read error. This rearrangement joins TRBV9 to TRBJ2-7; tentatively, D is TRBD2 (5 bases). Germline lookup yields CDR1 SGDLS and CDR2 YYNGEE. The CDR3 spans 14 residues. The CDR3 is CASSVADSAISQHF. The CDR3 region has the DNA TGTGCCAGCAGCGTAGCGGACTCAGCGATTTCACAGCACTTC.

J is TRBJ2-3 and V is TRBV25-1, with D perhaps matching TRBD2 (6 bases). V was trimmed by 0 bases and J by 6 bases, leaving 7 bases between them. This CDR3 has 13 amino acids. Germline assignment: CDR1 MGHDK and CDR2 SYGVNS. The CDR3 DNA sequence: TGTGCCAGCAGTGAATATCGGGGGGATACGCAGTATTTT. It yields the protein CASSEYRGDTQYF.

J is TRBJ1-6 and V is TRBV4-3, with 7 bases aligning to TRBD1. Germline V lookup: CDR1 LGHNA, CDR2 YSLEER. This CDR3 is built from 15 residues. This CDR3 is CVTGLAPGGNSPLHF. CDR3 sequence (DNA): TGCGTGACTGGCTTGGCCCCAGGGGGTAATTCACCCCTCCACTTT.

This clonotype has a single count. The chain recombines TRBV18 with TRBJ2-6; D call uncertain. The V and J ends lost 8 bases and 3 bases respectively, with 5 bases between them. This CDR3 is built from 12 residues. CDR1 is KGHSH and CDR2 is LQKENI in the germline V gene. The CDR3 coding sequence is TGTGCCAGCACGCTTGGGGCCAACGTCCTGACTTTC. Encoded protein: CASTLGANVLTF.

V and J are TRBV19 and TRBJ1-5, with D unclear. With 6 bases removed from V and 3 bases from J, the gap between germline ends came to 9 bases. The CDR3 has 13 amino acids. Looked up from germline, CDR1 is LNHDA and CDR2 is SQIVND (reference sequence). The CDR3 DNA reads as TGTGCCAGTAGAGGAGATTTCAATCAGCCCCAGCATTTT. Its protein is CASRGDFNQPQHF.

In the case of this clonotype: A read error may produce the germline difference seen at one junction end. This chain links TRBV7-2 with TRBJ2-1; D is uncertain. Germline-derived CDR1 and CDR2 are SGHTA and FQGNSA. The CDR3 extends over 12 amino acids. As DNA, the CDR3 is TGTGCCAGCCGAGTAGCCTGCAATGGGCAGTTCTTC. Amino acid sequence: CASRVACNGQFF.

This clonotype was seen only once. This rearrangement joins TRBV9 to TRBJ1-6; possible D gene TRBD1, 5 bases. Trimming stripped 5 bases from V and 11 bases from J, with 17 bases between. CDR3 length: 14 residues. Germline CDR1 and CDR2: SGDLS and YYNGEE. DNA of the CDR3: TGTGCCAGCAGGGGGCCAGGGAAGGTCACACCCCTCCACTTT. Protein: CASRGPGKVTPLHF.

The rearrangement uses TRBV20-1 and TRBJ2-1, with D perhaps TRBD2 (7 bases). The CDR3 is made up of 12 amino acids. The V gene lost 6 bases and the J gene lost 15 bases, with 21 bases spanning the gap. Germline V gene sequence: CDR1 DFQATT, CDR2 SNEGSKA (reference sequence). CDR3 DNA sequence: TGCAGTGCACGGGGCCTGGGGGGGCAACGGTTCTTC. Amino acids: CSARGLGGQRFF.

J is TRBJ2-5 and V is TRBV6-5; D ambiguous. The germline gives CDR1 MNHEY, CDR2 SVGAGI. V lost 0 bases and J lost 4, with 9 bases in between. This CDR3 region has 14 residues. CDR3 protein: CASSYSFGGETQYF. DNA for the CDR3: TGTGCCAGCAGTTACTCGTTTGGTGGAGAGACCCAGTACTTC.

About this clonotype: A read error may account for a junction end that differs from germline. The rearrangement uses TRBV11-2 and TRBJ1-4, with D possibly matching TRBD1 (6 bases). CDR3 length: 15 amino acids. Germline V CDR1 and CDR2: SGHAT, FQNNGV. The CDR3 bases are TGTGCCAGCAGCTTAGTCGGGGGGCATGTTGAAAGACTGTTCTTT. Protein sequence: CASSLVGGHVERLFF.

This clonotype was found many times. The CDR3 nucleotides are TGTGCCAGCAGCCCCGGGTCTGGACATGACGGTGAGCAGTTCTTC. It is translated as CASSPGSGHDGEQFF. The chain uses TRBV2 and TRBJ2-1; tentative D call: TRBD1 (5 bases). From germline, CDR1 is SNHLY and CDR2 FYNNEI. The CDR3 loop spans 15 amino acids. V lost 6 bases, J lost 9 bases, and 21 bases lay in between.

This clonotype occurred a few times. The rearrangement joins TRBV10-3 to TRBJ1-2, with D unresolved. Trimming pared 6 bases from V and 7 bases from J, leaving 12 bases between. This CDR3 has 12 amino acids. Per the germline V gene, CDR1 is ENHRY and CDR2 is SYGVKD. CDR3 loop: CAISDKGGGYTF. Here the CDR3 DNA reads TGTGCCATCAGCGATAAGGGTGGTGGCTACACCTTC.

The chain couples TRBV19 to TRBJ2-1, with D perhaps matching TRBD1 (5 bases). The length of the CDR3 is 13 residues. V shed 7 bases and J shed 6 bases, with 13 bases lying between them. From germline, CDR1 is LNHDA and CDR2 SQIVND (reference sequence). Here the CDR3 reads CASTQVRSNEQFF. In nucleotides, the CDR3 is TGTGCCAGTACACAGGTGAGAAGCAATGAGCAGTTCTTC.

The chain recombines TRBV20-1 with TRBJ1-1, with unresolved D. The germline CDR1 and CDR2 sequences are DFQATT and SNEGSKA (reference sequence). CDR3 size: 14 residues. V was trimmed by 5 bases and J by 5 bases, leaving 18 bases between them. CDR3 region: CSASTPGDTTEAFF. CDR3 sequence (DNA): TGCAGTGCTTCCACACCAGGAGACACTACTGAAGCTTTCTTT.

At least ten counts were recorded for this clonotype. The V gene is TRBV6-2 or TRBV6-3, the J gene TRBJ1-6; 10 bases map to TRBD1. V dropped 7 bases and J dropped 9; count of bases not matched to a gene: 15. The CDR3 spans 17 residues. Germline V gives CDR1 MNHEY, CDR2 SVGEGT. CDR3 sequence (DNA): TGTGCCAGCACCAACCCTCGGGGGACAGGGGTTATTTCACCCCTCCACTTT. Amino acid sequence: CASTNPRGTGVISPLHF.

For this clonotype: The CDR3 does not close with the conserved phenylalanine or tryptophan, likely indicating a read error. The DNA is omitted, as the CDR3 cannot be located on it reliably, and the CDR3 follows TCRdb's listing. This chain joins TRBV29-1 and TRBJ1-2. Germline V CDR1 and CDR2: SQVTM, ANQGSEA. With termini counted, the CDR3 has 11 amino acids. The CDR3: CSEALGRTDTL.

This clonotype was seen at least ten times. The chain recombines TRBV2 with TRBJ2-5, with 8 bases lining up with TRBD1. CDR3 length: 14 amino acids. V dropped 6 bases and J dropped 2; count of bases not matched to a gene: 5. CDR1 SNHLY and CDR2 FYNNEI come from the germline V gene. DNA of the CDR3: TGTGCCAGCAGCCGGGACAGGACACAAGAGACCCAGTACTTC. It translates to CASSRDRTQETQYF.

The J gene is TRBJ2-6, the V gene TRBV7-6; D not resolved. V lost 2 bases to trimming and J lost 16 bases, with 24 bases between them. The CDR3 totals 16 residues. The germline gives CDR1 SGHVS, CDR2 FNYEAQ. The CDR3 sequence is CASSLSQSEAFYELTF. As DNA, the CDR3 is TGTGCCAGCAGCTTAAGTCAGTCTGAAGCTTTCTATGAGCTGACTTTC.